This TCR beta chain was recorded in a study of PD-1 blockade in classical Hodgkin lymphoma. The table came from immunoSEQ multiplex PCR; TCRdb's copy has only in-frame clones and leaves some out. The sample shows 15,000 or so clones, less than 70% of them seen only once. Concerning this clone itself: As yet, its antigen is unknown.

The germline gives CDR1 SGHRS, CDR2 YFSETQ. V shed 2 bases and J 10 bases; nucleotides not matched to a gene: 14. This CDR3 contains 16 residues. Study-wide results and caveats: As was reported, newly diagnosed patients showed lower baseline TCR diversity than healthy donors did.

Relapse after autologous stem cell transplantation occurred in every patient, and brentuximab vedotin exposure varied. Sample: peripheral blood mononuclear cells (PBMCs), taken at baseline. This clonotype originated in a human donor with classical Hodgkin lymphoma. The V and J genes are TRBV5-1 and TRBJ2-1, with 8 bases fitting TRBD1. The CDR3 DNA reads TGCGCCAGCAGCTTCGCGACAGGGGCGGATATAGGCGAGCAGTTCTTC. As protein: CASSFATGADIGEQFF.